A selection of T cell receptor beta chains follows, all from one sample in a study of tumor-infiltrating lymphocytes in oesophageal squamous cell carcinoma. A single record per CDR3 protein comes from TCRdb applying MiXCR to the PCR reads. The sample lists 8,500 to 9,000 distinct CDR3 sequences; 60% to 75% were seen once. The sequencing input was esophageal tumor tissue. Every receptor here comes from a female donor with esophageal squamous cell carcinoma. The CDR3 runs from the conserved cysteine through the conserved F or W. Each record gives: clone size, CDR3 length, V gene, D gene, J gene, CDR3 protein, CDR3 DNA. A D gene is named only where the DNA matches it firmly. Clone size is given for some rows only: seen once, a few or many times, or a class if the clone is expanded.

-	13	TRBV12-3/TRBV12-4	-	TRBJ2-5	CASSLSRVETQYF	TGTGCCAGCAGTCTTAGTAGGGTAGAGACCCAGTACTTC
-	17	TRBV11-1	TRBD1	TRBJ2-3	CASSLGGTGGVADTQYF	TGTGCCAGCAGCTTAGGAGGGACAGGGGGAGTCGCAGATACGCAGTATTTT
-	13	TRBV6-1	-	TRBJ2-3	CASSNEWEATQYF	TGTGCCAGCAGCAACGAGTGGGAGGCTACGCAGTATTTT
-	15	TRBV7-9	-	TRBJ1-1	CASSPQWRGNTEAFF	TGTGCCAGCAGCCCCCAGTGGAGGGGAAACACTGAAGCTTTCTTT
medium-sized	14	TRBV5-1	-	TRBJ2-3	CASSLTDSTDTQYF	TGCGCCAGCAGCTTGACAGACAGCACAGATACGCAGTATTTT
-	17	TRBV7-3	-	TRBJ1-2	CASFIDSSGTDAYGYTF	TGTGCCAGCTTTATCGATTCGTCCGGGACGGATGCCTATGGCTACACCTTC
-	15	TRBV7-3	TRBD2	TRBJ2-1	CASSLLAGEYNEQFF	TGTGCCAGCAGCTTACTAGCGGGGGAGTACAATGAGCAGTTCTTC
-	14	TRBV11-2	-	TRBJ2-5	CASSLGGGRETQYF	TGTGCCAGCAGCTTAGGCGGGGGCAGAGAGACCCAGTACTTC
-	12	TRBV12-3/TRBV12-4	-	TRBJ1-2	CASSLLAGGYTF	TGTGCCAGCAGTCTGCTCGCTGGAGGCTACACCTTC
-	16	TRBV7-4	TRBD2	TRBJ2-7	CASSFTLAGGTYEQYF	TGTGCCAGCAGCTTCACTCTAGCGGGAGGGACCTACGAGCAGTACTTC
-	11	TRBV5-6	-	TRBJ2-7	CASSSWDEQYF	TGTGCCAGCAGCTCCTGGGACGAGCAGTACTTC
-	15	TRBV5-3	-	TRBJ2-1	CASSLATSSYNEQFF	TGTGCCAGCAGCTTAGCTACGAGCTCCTACAATGAGCAGTTCTTC
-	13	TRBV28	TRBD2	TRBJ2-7	CASSFRGGDEQYF	TGTGCCAGCAGTTTCCGCGGGGGGGACGAGCAGTACTTC
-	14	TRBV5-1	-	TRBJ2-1	CASSDQGGSDEQFF	TGCGCCAGCAGCGACCAGGGAGGTAGCGATGAGCAGTTCTTC
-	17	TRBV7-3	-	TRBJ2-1	CASSPTRGGHVHNEQFF	TGTGCCAGCAGCCCGACAAGGGGGGGCCACGTGCACAATGAGCAGTTCTTC
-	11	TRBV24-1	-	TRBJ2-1	CATQRFDEQFF	TGTGCCACCCAACGGTTCGATGAGCAGTTCTTC
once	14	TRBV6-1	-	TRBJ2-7	CASSETGESYEQYF	TGTGCCAGCAGTGAAACAGGTGAGTCCTACGAGCAGTACTTC
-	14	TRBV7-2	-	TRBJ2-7	CANSLRAVTYEQYF	TGTGCCAACAGCTTGAGGGCAGTGACCTACGAGCAGTACTTC
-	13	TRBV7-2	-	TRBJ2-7	CASSWGPTYEQYF	TGTGCCAGCAGCTGGGGACCTACCTACGAGCAGTACTTC
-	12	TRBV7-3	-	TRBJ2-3	CASTMVGQPQYF	TGTGCCAGCACCATGGTGGGGCAGCCGCAGTATTTT
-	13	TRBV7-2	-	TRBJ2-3	CASSPSRTDTQYF	TGTGCCAGCAGCCCTAGTCGCACAGATACGCAGTATTTT
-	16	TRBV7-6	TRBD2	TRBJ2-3	CASSLGTSGRTDTQYF	TGTGCTAGCAGCTTAGGGACTAGCGGGAGGACAGATACGCAGTATTTT
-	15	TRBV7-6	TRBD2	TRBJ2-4	CASARRREAREAQYF	TGTGCCAGCGCACGCAGGCGGGAGGCCCGCGAGGCCCAGTACTTC
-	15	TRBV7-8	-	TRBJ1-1	CASSLRTELNTEAFF	TGTGCCAGCAGCCTACGGACAGAATTGAACACTGAAGCTTTCTTT
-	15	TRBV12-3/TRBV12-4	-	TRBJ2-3	CASSLAGTIRSPLHF	TGTGCCAGCAGTCTCGCCGGGACCATAAGGTCACCCCTCCACTTC
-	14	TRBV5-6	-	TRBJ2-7	CASSPQGNPYEQYF	TGTGCCAGCAGCCCACAAGGGAACCCCTACGAGCAGTACTTC
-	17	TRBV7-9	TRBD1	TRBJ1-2	CASSNIITGDFNYGYTF	TGTGCCAGCAGCAATATCATCACAGGGGATTTTAACTATGGCTACACCTTC
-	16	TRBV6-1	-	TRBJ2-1	CASSEGRFRSYNEQFF	TGTGCCAGCAGTGAAGGAAGATTTCGCTCCTACAATGAGCAGTTCTTC
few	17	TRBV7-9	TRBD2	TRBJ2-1	CASSLRDGTSGNVEQFF	TGTGCCAGCAGCTTAAGAGACGGGACTAGCGGGAATGTTGAGCAGTTCTTC
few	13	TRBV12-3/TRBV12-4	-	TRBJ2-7	CASSFVPSDEQYF	TGTGCCAGCAGTTTTGTCCCGAGTGACGAGCAGTACTTC
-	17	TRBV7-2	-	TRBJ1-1	CASSLALGGGQGTEAFF	TGTGCCAGCAGCTTAGCGCTGGGGGGCGGGCAGGGCACTGAAGCTTTCTTT
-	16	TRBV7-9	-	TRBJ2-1	CASSLAAGAAYNEQFF	TGTGCCAGCAGCTTAGCCGCGGGGGCGGCTTACAATGAGCAGTTCTTC
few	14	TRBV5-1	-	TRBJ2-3	CASSFSATADTQYF	TGCGCCAGCAGCTTTTCTGCGACAGCTGATACGCAGTATTTT
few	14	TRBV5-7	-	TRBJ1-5	CASSFWGSNQPQHF	TGTGCCAGCAGCTTCTGGGGTAGCAATCAGCCCCAGCATTTT
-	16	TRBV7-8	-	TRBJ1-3	CASSVGRTPSGNTIYF	TGTGCCAGCAGCGTCGGACGGACTCCTTCTGGAAACACCATATATTTT
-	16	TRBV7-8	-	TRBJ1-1	CASSLGSRGLNTEAFF	TGTGCCAGCAGCTTAGGGTCTCGGGGCTTGAACACTGAAGCTTTCTTT
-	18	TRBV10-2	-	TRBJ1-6	CASSEKNFATKYNSPLHF	TGCGCCAGCAGTGAGAAAAACTTCGCGACAAAATATAATTCACCCCTCCACTTT
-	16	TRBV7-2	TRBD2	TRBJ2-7	CASSSGLAGAISEQYF	TGTGCCAGCAGCTCGGGACTAGCGGGAGCAATCTCCGAGCAGTACTTC
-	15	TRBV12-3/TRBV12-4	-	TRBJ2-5	CASSPGAGTYNEQYF	TGTGCCAGCAGCCCCGGTGCGGGGACCTACAATGAGCAGTACTTC
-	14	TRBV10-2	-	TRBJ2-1	CASAFGSSYNEQFF	TGCGCCAGCGCGTTCGGGAGCTCCTACAATGAGCAGTTCTTC
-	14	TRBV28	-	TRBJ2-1	CASSSSGLNNEQFF	TGTGCCAGCTCGTCGAGTGGGCTTAACAATGAGCAGTTCTTC
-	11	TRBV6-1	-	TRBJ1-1	CASRQGTEAFF	TGTGCCAGCAGGCAGGGGACTGAAGCTTTCTTT
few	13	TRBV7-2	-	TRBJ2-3	CASSPYRDDTQYF	TGTGCCAGCAGCCCGTACAGGGACGATACGCAGTATTTT
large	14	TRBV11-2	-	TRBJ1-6	CASSSGQYNSPLHF	TGTGCCAGCAGCTCCGGACAGTATAATTCACCCCTCCACTTT
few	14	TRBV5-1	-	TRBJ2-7	CASSSDLGNYEQYF	TGCGCCAGCAGCTCGGACTTGGGGAACTACGAGCAGTACTTC
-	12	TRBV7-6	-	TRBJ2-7	CASSPRLNIQYF	TGTGCCAGCAGCCCGCGGTTAAACATTCAGTACTTT
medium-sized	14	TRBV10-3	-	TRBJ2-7	CAISEVLRAGEQYF	TGTGCCATCAGTGAGGTTTTGAGGGCAGGCGAGCAGTACTTC
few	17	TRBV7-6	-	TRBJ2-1	CASSFPKPGRERNEQFF	TGTGCCAGCAGCTTTCCCAAACCGGGACGAGAACGCAATGAGCAGTTCTTC
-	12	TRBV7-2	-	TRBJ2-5	CASSYSQETQYF	TGTGCCAGCAGCTACTCTCAAGAGACCCAGTACTTC
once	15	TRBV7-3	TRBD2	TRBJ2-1	CASSLGDYAHNEQFF	TGTGCCAGCAGCTTGGGGGACTACGCCCACAATGAGCAGTTCTTC
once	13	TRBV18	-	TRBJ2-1	CASSPMRGHEQFF	TGTGCCAGCTCACCAATGAGGGGCCATGAGCAGTTCTTC
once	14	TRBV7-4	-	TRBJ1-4	CASSLAEGREKLFF	TGTGCCAGCAGCTTAGCGGAGGGGAGAGAAAAACTGTTTTTT
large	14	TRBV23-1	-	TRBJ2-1	CASSQARAVDEQFF	TGCGCCAGCAGTCAAGCCAGGGCCGTTGATGAGCAGTTCTTC
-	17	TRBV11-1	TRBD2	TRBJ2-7	CASSPASASGRAGEQYF	TGTGCCAGCAGCCCTGCCTCCGCTAGCGGGAGAGCAGGCGAGCAGTACTTC
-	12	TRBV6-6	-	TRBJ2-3	CARLAPTDTQYF	TGTGCCAGACTAGCCCCCACAGATACGCAGTATTTT
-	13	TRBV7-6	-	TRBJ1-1	CASSLQTNTEAFF	TGTGCCAGCAGCTTACAGACAAACACTGAAGCTTTCTTT